One sample yielded the 21 T cell receptor beta chains listed below, sequenced in a study of CD8+ T cells in alopecia areata. RNA extraction was followed by reverse transcription into cDNA, which acted as the sequencing template. Clones were sequenced by immunoSEQ multiplex PCR, and TCRdb holds only the in-frame ones, with some missing. Of 150,000 to 200,000 clones listed, 50% to 65% are singletons. Indicated treatment: oral pan-JAK inhibitor, 5-10 mg twice daily. The starting material was CD4+ T cells sorted from blood, obtained at week 24, from a patient treated with tofacitinib. The receptors come from a human donor with alopecia areata.

This clone was seen a few times. The chain is built from TRBV6-6 and TRBJ2-2; D gene ambiguous. Trimming removed 6 bases at V and 2 bases at J, with 16 bases between. CDR3 length: 16 residues. CDR1 is MNHNY, CDR2 SVGAGI, per germline (reference sequence). CDR3 DNA sequence: TGTGCCAGCAGCCCGGCAGGCAGTTATAACACCGGGGAGCTGTTTTTT. Its protein product is CASSPAGSYNTGELFF.

The V and J genes are TRBV15 and TRBJ2-1; D not resolved. CDR1 and CDR2 from the germline V gene are LNHNV and YYDKDF (reference sequence). This CDR3 is 17 amino acids long. V was cut by 0 bases and J by 9 bases, with 21 bases left in between. This CDR3 reads CATSRDPTLPLLGEQFF. In nucleotides, the CDR3 is TGTGCCACCAGCAGAGACCCAACATTGCCCCTTCTTGGTGAGCAGTTCTTC.

The genes are TRBV5-6 and TRBJ2-3; no clear D gene. V was trimmed by 7 bases and J by 2 bases, leaving 11 bases between them. Looked up from germline, CDR1 is SGHDT and CDR2 is YYEEEE. The CDR3 is 13 residues long. CDR3 in amino acids: CASLVGSTDTQYF. As DNA, the CDR3 is TGTGCCAGCCTCGTCGGATCCACAGATACGCAGTATTTT. The full variable domain, its missing parts supplied by reference TRBV5-6 and TRBJ2-3, is DAGVTQSPTHLIKTRGQQVTLRCSPKSGHDTVSWYQQALGQGPQFIFQYYEEEERQRGNFPDRFSGHQFPNYSSELNVNALLLGDSALYLCASLVGSTDTQYFGPGTRLTVL.

The rearrangement uses TRBV5-1 and TRBJ2-1; D call uncertain. Deletions cut 8 bases from V and 2 bases from J, with 17 bases between. Germline values: CDR1 SGHRS, CDR2 YFSETQ. The CDR3 runs 15 residues. CDR3 coding DNA: TGCGCCAGTTCTCGAGAAACGACGGCCTACAATGAGCAGTTCTTC. This translates into CASSRETTAYNEQFF. Full variable domain (missing parts from reference TRBV5-1 and TRBJ2-1): KAGVTQTPRYLIKTRGQQVTLSCSPISGHRSVSWYQQTPGQGLQFLFEYFSETQRNKGNFPGRFSGRQFSNSRSEMNVSTLELGDSALYLCASSRETTAYNEQFFGPGTRLTVL.

The chain has TRBV15 and TRBJ1-2; TRBD1 might be the D (6 bases). Germline V gene data show CDR1 as LNHNV and CDR2 as YYDKDF (reference sequence). CDR3 length: 14 residues. The V gene lost 2 bases and the J gene lost 2 bases, with 9 bases spanning the gap. The CDR3 loop is CATSRSTGNYGYTF. For the CDR3, the DNA is TGTGCCACCAGCAGATCCACAGGGAACTATGGCTACACCTTC.

This sequence joins TRBV9 and TRBJ2-5; D remains unclear. The CDR3 has 13 amino acids. With 4 bases removed from V and 1 base from J, the gap between germline ends came to 8 bases. CDR1 SGDLS and CDR2 YYNGEE come from the germline V gene. CDR3 coding DNA: TGTGCCAGCAGCCGAAGGACCCAAGAGACCCAGTACTTC. It codes for CASSRRTQETQYF.

The chain has TRBV30 and TRBJ1-1; 7 bases align to TRBD1. Germline V gene sequence: CDR1 GTSNPN, CDR2 SVGIG (reference sequence). This CDR3 has 11 residues. The junction had 4 bases not matched to a gene; V was cut back by 1 base and J by 11 bases. The CDR3 protein is CAWSAGTVAFF. CDR3 sequence (DNA): TGTGCCTGGAGTGCCGGGACAGTGGCTTTCTTT.

CDR3 nucleotides: TGTGCCAGCAGCCCGGACAACCGCTCCTATAATTCACCCCTCCACTTT. Its translation is CASSPDNRSYNSPLHF. The chain links TRBV6-6 to TRBJ1-6, with D possibly TRBD1 on 5 matching bases. The length of the CDR3 is 16 residues. Trimming removed 6 bases from V and 0 bases from J, with 12 bases in between. The germline gives CDR1 MNHNY, CDR2 SVGAGI (reference sequence).

A remark on this clone: The junction shows a germline mismatch at one end, possibly a read error. This chain uses TRBV29-1 with TRBJ2-7; D is ambiguous. The CDR3 is made up of 13 amino acids. Germline CDR1 SQVTM, CDR2 ANQGSEA. The CDR3: CSVVGRFSHEQYF. The DNA for the CDR3 is TGCAGCGTTGTGGGTCGGTTCTCCCACGAGCAGTACTTC.

This clone appeared once. The J gene is TRBJ1-2, the V gene TRBV29-1; D is undetermined. V lost 7 bases to trimming and J lost 4 bases, with 16 bases between them. Per the germline V gene, CDR1 is SQVTM and CDR2 is ANQGSEA. This CDR3 has 13 residues. In nucleotides, the CDR3 is TGCAGCGCCCAACCGGCAGGTTCCTATGGCTACACCTTC. It translates to CSAQPAGSYGYTF.

This clone was picked up a small number of times. V gene TRBV7-9 combines with J gene TRBJ2-1; D uncertain. The V gene's germline CDR1 is SEHNR and CDR2 FQNEAQ (reference sequence). The V end lost 2 bases, the J end lost 6 bases, and 2 bases lay between the germline ends. The CDR3 extends over 11 amino acids. DNA of the CDR3: TGTGCCAGCAGCTTACGCAATGAGCAGTTCTTC. It translates to CASSLRNEQFF.

This clone was seen a few times. V gene TRBV18 combines with J gene TRBJ2-1, with D possibly being TRBD1 (6 bases). Trimming left V 8 bases short and J 8 bases short, with 19 bases between. Per the germline V gene, CDR1 is KGHSH and CDR2 is LQKENI. The length of the CDR3 is 14 residues. The CDR3 here is CASQASRQGHEQFF. The CDR3 region has the DNA TGTGCCAGCCAAGCCTCGCGGCAGGGGCATGAGCAGTTCTTC.

This clone turned up a few times. V gene TRBV19 combines with J gene TRBJ2-3; 11 bases line up with TRBD2. Germline trimming cut 7 bases from V and 4 bases from J; bases unmatched to any gene: 4. Germline values: CDR1 LNHDA, CDR2 SQIVND (reference sequence). This CDR3 has 14 amino acids. The CDR3 sequence: CASTPLAGADTQYF. In nucleotides, the CDR3 is TGTGCCAGTACCCCACTAGCGGGGGCAGATACGCAGTATTTT.

This clone has just one count. J is TRBJ1-5 and V is TRBV15; no clear D gene. This CDR3 has 14 residues. The V and J ends lost 8 bases and 0 bases respectively, with 11 bases between them. The germline CDR1 and CDR2 sequences are LNHNV and YYDKDF (reference sequence). The CDR3 here is CATGRRDSNQPQHF. The CDR3 DNA sequence: TGTGCCACCGGGCGGAGGGATAGCAATCAGCCCCAGCATTTT. The variable domain in full, completed from reference TRBV15 and TRBJ1-5, reads DAMVIQNPRYQVTQFGKPVTLSCSQTLNHNVMYWYQQKSSQAPKLLFHYYDKDFNNEADTPDNFQSRRPNTSFCFLDIRSPGLGDTAMYLCATGRRDSNQPQHFGDGTRLSIL.

DNA of the CDR3: TGTGCCACCAGCAGAGACCGGACCTATGGCTACACCTTC. This translates into CATSRDRTYGYTF. The rearrangement links TRBV15 to TRBJ1-2; D is unclear. The CDR3 is 13 amino acids. V lost 0 bases, J lost 4 bases, and 6 bases lay in between. The germline gives CDR1 LNHNV, CDR2 YYDKDF (reference sequence).

The chain is built from TRBV25-1 and TRBJ1-2; D not certain. Trimming left V 4 bases short and J 5 bases short, with 8 bases between. Germline V gene sequence: CDR1 MGHDK, CDR2 SYGVNS. The CDR3 covers 12 residues. The CDR3 is CASSAQEYGYTF. DNA of the CDR3: TGTGCCAGCAGTGCCCAGGAGTATGGCTACACCTTC.

The rearrangement joins TRBV4-1 to TRBJ1-5; no clear D. The germline V gene encodes CDR1 MGHRA and CDR2 YSYEKL. Trimming pared 1 base from V and 0 bases from J, leaving 4 bases between. This CDR3 is 14 amino acids long. CDR3: CASSQGDSNQPQHF. The CDR3, as DNA: TGCGCCAGCAGCCAAGGAGATAGCAATCAGCCCCAGCATTTT.

CDR3 DNA: TGCGCCAGCAGCGCCTACACAGATACGCAGTATTTT. Amino acids: CASSAYTDTQYF. The chain uses TRBV5-1 and TRBJ2-3; D is unresolved. The CDR3 contains 12 residues. Trimming removed 4 bases at V and 2 bases at J, with 5 bases between. The germline V gene has CDR1 SGHRS and CDR2 YFSETQ. Variable domain in full (rest from reference TRBV5-1 and TRBJ2-3): KAGVTQTPRYLIKTRGQQVTLSCSPISGHRSVSWYQQTPGQGLQFLFEYFSETQRNKGNFPGRFSGRQFSNSRSEMNVSTLELGDSALYLCASSAYTDTQYFGPGTRLTVL.

This clone was picked up a small number of times. V is TRBV11-2 and J is TRBJ1-2; 8 nucleotides align to TRBD1. The germline gives CDR1 SGHAT, CDR2 FQNNGV. The V gene end was trimmed by 5 bases and the J gene end by 8 bases; junction bases not matched to a gene: 10. The CDR3 extends over 14 amino acids. CDR3 in amino acids: CASSRQDRGEGYTF. For the CDR3, the DNA is TGTGCCAGCAGCCGTCAAGACAGGGGCGAAGGCTACACCTTC. Drawing the rest from reference TRBV11-2 and TRBJ1-2, the complete variable domain is EAGVAQSPRYKIIEKRQSVAFWCNPISGHATLYWYQQILGQGPKLLIQFQNNGVVDDSQLPKDRFSAERLKGVDSTLKIQPAKLEDSAVYLCASSRQDRGEGYTFGSGTRLTVV.

In DNA, the CDR3 is TGCGCCAGCAGCCTATCGGACGTACGGGATGAGCAGTTCTTC. It yields the protein CASSLSDVRDEQFF. The gene calls are TRBV4-1 and TRBJ2-1; D is undetermined. V was trimmed by 4 bases and J by 8 bases, leaving 15 bases between them. CDR1 MGHRA and CDR2 YSYEKL come from the germline V gene. This CDR3 has 14 residues.

The V call is TRBV29-1, the J call TRBJ2-1; no definite D call. The CDR3 runs to 14 residues. The germline V and J ends were trimmed by 0 bases and 5 bases, with 11 bases remaining between them. CDR1 is SQVTM, CDR2 ANQGSEA, per germline. CDR3 nucleotide sequence: TGCAGCGTTGAAGAGCCGTTTTATGACAATGAGCAGTTCTTC. As protein: CSVEEPFYDNEQFF.